The TCR beta chain under discussion was sequenced for a study of shared clonotypes between healthy human individuals. Study context: A donor's plate count was three for CD4 naive and three for CD4 memory; CD8 naive had two and CD8 memory one. Study-wide results and limits: The four-donor shared clonotypes exceeded non-shared clonotypes in generation probability, with non-shared ones scoring lower.

As concerns this clone: Its target is not known.

Assay used: immunoSEQ multiplex PCR; TCRdb lists only in-frame clones, some missing. In the table there are around 2.5 million clones, 93% of which are singletons. This TCR was sampled from a man between 18 and 29 years old in good health. Some clones in this sample may be carry-over from other donors' samples. The source material was naive CD4+ T cells from PBMCs. Specified subset: CD45RA+ positively selected.

This CDR3 is CASSSLGGSGNTIYF. The DNA of the CDR3 is TGCGCCAGCAGCTCGCTGGGGGGCTCTGGAAACACCATATATTTT. The chain links TRBV4-3 to TRBJ1-3; D may be TRBD1 (5 bases). The germline gives CDR1 LGHNA, CDR2 YSLEER. The CDR3 is 15 amino acids. Trimming stripped 5 bases from V and 0 bases from J, with 11 bases between.